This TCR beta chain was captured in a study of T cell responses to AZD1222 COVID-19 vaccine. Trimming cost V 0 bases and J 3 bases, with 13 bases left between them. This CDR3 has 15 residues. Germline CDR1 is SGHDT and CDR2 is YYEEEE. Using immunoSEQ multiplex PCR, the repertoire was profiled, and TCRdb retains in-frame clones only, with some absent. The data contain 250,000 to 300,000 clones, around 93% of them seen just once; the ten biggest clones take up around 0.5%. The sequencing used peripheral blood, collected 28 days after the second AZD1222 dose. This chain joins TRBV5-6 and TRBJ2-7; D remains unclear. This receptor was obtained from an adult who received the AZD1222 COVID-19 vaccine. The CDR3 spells CASSLARPIGYEQYF. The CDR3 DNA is TGTGCCAGCAGCTTGGCCCGACCGATAGGCTACGAGCAGTACTTC.